This T cell receptor beta chain appears in the sequencing data of a study of blood T cells in healthy people across ages. Study details: Capture via template switching afforded approximately one barcoded beta molecule per two T cells. Points from the study as a whole: Comparison with aged donors showed that long-lived donors had more naive CD4+ cells and higher diversity.

The germline V gene encodes CDR1 SGHTA and CDR2 FQGNSA. Between the trimmed V and J ends, which lost 2 bases and 0 bases, there was a span of 10 bases. This CDR3 is 15 amino acids long. Comment on this clonotype: Its antigen is not identified.

Donors were systemically healthy Caucasian individuals from Russia aged about 6 to 90 years. The authors ran a second PCR of about 7 to 11 cycles using a sample-barcoded 5' primer and a J-beta primer mix. Via MiXCR, TCRdb re-called the 5' RACE reads, giving one row per CDR3 protein. The data hold under 750,000 distinct CDR3 sequences, with less than 60% observed a single time. The TCR was taken from a man at least 80 years old in good health. Sequenced material: blood. The chain couples TRBV7-2 to TRBJ2-5, with D uncertain. CDR3 protein: CASSLLGYYQETQYF. DNA of the CDR3: TGTGCCAGCAGCTTACTGGGGTATTACCAAGAGACCCAGTACTTC.